This record concerns one T cell receptor beta chain sequence. The antigen remains undetermined. Sequencing was performed with immunoSEQ multiplex PCR; in TCRdb, only in-frame clones are kept and a portion is missing. The sample lists some 81,000 clones, 65% to 90% occurring once. The timepoints at which blood was sampled were baseline, cycle 4 day 1, and cycle 7 day 1. The CDR3 consists of 15 residues. The germline V gene has CDR1 MNHNY and CDR2 SVGAGI (reference sequence). Trimming at V came to 5 bases and at J to 6 bases, leaving 11 bases not matched to a gene. The entry originates in a study of OX40 agonist ivuxolimab in advanced cancers. Overall study: Patients received intravenous ivuxolimab every 2 weeks at 0.01 to 10 mg/kg.

General study findings and limits: Among the least clonally expanded were partial responders at 0.1-3.0 mg/kg. What antigens the expanded peripheral T cells recognized was never established.

This material consisted of CD4+ or CD8+ T cells sorted from blood, taken in a trial of the OX40 agonist ivuxolimab. The origin of this receptor is an adult with an advanced solid tumor such as melanoma, head and neck, liver or kidney cancer. The rearrangement links TRBV6-6 to TRBJ2-7; 9 bases agree with TRBD2. This chain's CDR3 is CASSLPGAGGSEQYF. The CDR3 DNA reads TGTGCCAGCAGTCTCCCCGGAGCGGGGGGCAGCGAGCAGTACTTC.